The 21 T cell receptor beta chains presented below share a single source sample, sequenced in a study of T cells after posttransplantation cyclophosphamide. Data came from immunoSEQ multiplex PCR; TCRdb stores just in-frame clones and leaves some out. The sample was found to contain around 35,000 clones, and every one recurs. What was sequenced was PBMCs. The receptors were gathered from a woman aged 50 to 60 in good health and a related stem cell transplant donor.

This clone was seen at least ten times. This rearrangement joins TRBV15 to TRBJ2-1; D remains ambiguous. Germline values: CDR1 LNHNV, CDR2 YYDKDF (reference sequence). Trimming pared 0 bases from V and 8 bases from J, leaving 5 bases between. The CDR3 has 12 amino acids. DNA for the CDR3: TGTGCCACCAGCAGAGATTTATATGAGCAGTTCTTC. As protein: CATSRDLYEQFF.

This clone was picked up many times. The V gene is TRBV29-1, the J gene TRBJ2-1; the D gene is possibly TRBD2 (6 bases). The V gene lost 4 bases and the J gene lost 3 bases, with 28 bases spanning the gap. The length of the CDR3 is 19 residues. CDR1 is SQVTM, CDR2 ANQGSEA, per germline. In nucleotides, the CDR3 is TGCAGCGTTGTGCCCATCTTAGCGGCCACGTCGTTTGGCTACAATGAGCAGTTCTTC. Amino acids: CSVVPILAATSFGYNEQFF.

This clone was seen many times. CDR3 in amino acids: CASSDSQGSGGYTF. The DNA for the CDR3 is TGTGCCAGCAGTGACTCACAGGGGAGTGGGGGCTACACCTTC. This sequence joins TRBV6-4 and TRBJ1-2; 7 nucleotides align to TRBD1. The CDR3 spans 14 residues. CDR1 is MRHNA and CDR2 is SNTAGT in the germline V gene. Germline trimming cut 0 bases from V and 8 bases from J; bases unmatched to any gene: 6.

This clone was seen many times. The chain uses TRBV6-5 and TRBJ2-7; no definite D call. Trimming took 0 bases from V and 1 from J, leaving 7 bases between them. Looked up from germline, CDR1 is MNHEY and CDR2 is SVGAGI. This CDR3 is built from 14 residues. CDR3 bases: TGTGCCAGCAGTTACTCGGCGGAGTCCTACGAGCAGTACTTC. This sequence encodes CASSYSAESYEQYF.

This clone was seen only a few times. DNA for the CDR3: TGTGCCAGTAGCCTCGACAGGGCCTCTTTCTATGGCTACACCTTC. Protein sequence: CASSLDRASFYGYTF. The chain joins TRBV19 to TRBJ1-2; 7 bases align to TRBD1. The germline gives CDR1 LNHDA, CDR2 SQIVND (reference sequence). The CDR3 length is 15 residues. V lost 6 bases to trimming and J lost 4 bases; unmatched junction nucleotides: 11.

This clone was counted ten times or more. The rearrangement uses TRBV6-6 and TRBJ2-2, with 8 nucleotides matching TRBD1. The germline CDR1 and CDR2 sequences are MNHNY and SVGAGI (reference sequence). The junction had 6 bases not matched to a gene; V was cut back by 8 bases and J by 7 bases. This CDR3 comprises 13 residues. The CDR3 DNA is TGTGCCAGCCGACCAGGGGGCGGCGGGGAGCTGTTTTTT. The encoded protein is CASRPGGGGELFF.

This clone was picked up many times. V usage is TRBV19 and J usage is TRBJ1-1, with D possibly TRBD1 on 5 matching bases. CDR3 length: 15 amino acids. V was cut by 7 bases and J by 6 bases, with 21 bases left in between. The V gene's germline CDR1 is LNHDA and CDR2 SQIVND (reference sequence). The CDR3 loop is CASTLERTPSSEAFF. For the CDR3, the DNA is TGTGCCAGTACCCTGGAAAGGACACCCAGTTCTGAAGCTTTCTTT.

Ten or more counts support this clone. The rearrangement joins TRBV14 to TRBJ2-1; D possibly matches TRBD1 or TRBD2 (5 bases each). The CDR3 runs to 15 residues. Germline-derived CDR1 and CDR2 are SGHDN and FVKESK. The V and J ends lost 6 bases and 3 bases respectively, with 15 bases between them. CDR3 DNA sequence: TGTGCCAGCAGTCCCGCAGGGAGAGGCTACAATGAGCAGTTCTTC. This translates into CASSPAGRGYNEQFF.

This clone was detected many times. This chain connects TRBV29-1 to TRBJ2-1, with 11 bases that match TRBD1. CDR3 length: 12 amino acids. Germline assignment: CDR1 SQVTM and CDR2 ANQGSEA. V was pared by 7 bases and J by 6 bases, with 2 bases of the junction left unmatched. CDR3 nucleotides: TGCAGCGCGGGACAGGGGGTCAATGAGCAGTTCTTC. Translated: CSAGQGVNEQFF.

This clone was seen repeatedly, ten times or more. The chain recombines TRBV7-3 with TRBJ2-1, with 9 bases identical to TRBD1. Trimming at V came to 5 bases and at J to 4 bases, leaving 3 bases not matched to a gene. The germline V gene has CDR1 SGHTA and CDR2 FQGTGA. The length of the CDR3 is 14 residues. In nucleotides, the CDR3 is TGTGCCAGCAGCCCGGGGACAGGGTACAATGAGCAGTTCTTC. This codes for CASSPGTGYNEQFF.

A few counts support this clone. In DNA form, the CDR3 reads TGTGCCAGCAGCTCCGACAGGGATACGCAGTATTTT. Amino acids: CASSSDRDTQYF. The gene calls are TRBV11-2 and TRBJ2-3; weak D call: TRBD1 (6 bases). The CDR3 extends over 12 amino acids. Germline assignment: CDR1 SGHAT and CDR2 FQNNGV. Trimming shortened V by 4 bases and J by 6 bases, and 8 bases separated the two germline ends.

This clone showed up many times. The chain links TRBV6-6 to TRBJ1-1; tentative D call: TRBD1 (6 bases). Trimming took 5 bases from V and 1 from J, leaving 8 bases between them. Germline-derived CDR1 and CDR2 are MNHNY and SVGAGI (reference sequence). The CDR3 length is 13 residues. CDR3 DNA sequence: TGTGCCAGCAGTACACAGGGGAACACTGAAGCTTTCTTT. Residues: CASSTQGNTEAFF.

Ten or more counts support this clone. The chain carries TRBV27 and TRBJ1-1; D is perhaps TRBD1 (6 bases). V lost 5 bases, J lost 1 base, and 8 bases lay in between. The CDR3 length is 13 residues. CDR1 and CDR2 (germline): MNHEY, SMNVEV (reference sequence). The CDR3 loop reads CASSQQGNTEAFF. In DNA, the CDR3 is TGTGCCAGCAGTCAACAGGGGAACACTGAAGCTTTCTTT.

This clone was detected many times. The chain combines TRBV5-8 with TRBJ2-7, with D possibly TRBD1 on 6 matching bases. CDR3 length: 14 residues. Trimming left V 0 bases short and J 7 bases short, with 14 bases between. Germline V gene lookup returns CDR1 SGHTS and CDR2 YDEGEE. CDR3 sequence: CASSLGQVLSEQYF. The CDR3 coding sequence is TGTGCCAGCAGCTTGGGACAGGTCCTAAGTGAGCAGTACTTC. Full variable domain (remainder filled in from reference TRBV5-8 and TRBJ2-7): EAGVTQSPTHLIKTRGQQATLRCSPISGHTSVYWYQQALGLGLQFLLWYDEGEERNRGNFPPRFSGRQFPNYSSELNVNALELEDSALYLCASSLGQVLSEQYFGPGTRLTVT.

This clone was picked up many times. This chain connects TRBV7-3 to TRBJ2-1; maybe TRBD2 (5 bases). The CDR3 runs to 15 residues. Trimming stripped 3 bases from V and 4 bases from J, with 13 bases between. Germline V gene data show CDR1 as SGHTA and CDR2 as FQGTGA. The DNA for the CDR3 is TGTGCCAGCAGCTTGAACAGAGGGCTTTACAATGAGCAGTTCTTC. Its translation is CASSLNRGLYNEQFF.

The sample holds many counts of this clone. The rearrangement joins TRBV9 to TRBJ1-4; D not certain. The germline gives CDR1 SGDLS, CDR2 YYNGEE. V was shortened by 0 bases and J by 5 bases, with 8 bases between the two germline ends. CDR3 length: 14 residues. The chain's CDR3 is CASSVGQLNEKLFF. DNA of the CDR3: TGTGCCAGCAGCGTAGGGCAACTAAATGAAAAACTGTTTTTT.

There are many counts of this clone. This sequence joins TRBV6-1 and TRBJ1-5, with D unclear. This CDR3 region has 12 residues. V was clipped by 6 bases and J by 5 bases, with 8 bases between them. Germline V gene lookup returns CDR1 MNHNS and CDR2 SASEGT. CDR3 DNA: TGTGCCAGCAGGTTCAGTGATCAGCCCCAGCATTTT. Amino acid sequence: CASRFSDQPQHF.

This clone was counted at least ten times. The rearrangement joins TRBV4-1 to TRBJ1-5; D possibly corresponds to TRBD1 (5 bases). Trimming pared 0 bases from V and 3 bases from J, leaving 9 bases between. The CDR3 length is 15 residues. Germline V gene sequence: CDR1 MGHRA, CDR2 YSYEKL. The CDR3 bases are TGCGCCAGCAGCCAAGAGGACACCCTCAATCAGCCCCAGCATTTT. Its protein is CASSQEDTLNQPQHF.

This clone was recorded many times. The chain joins TRBV23-1 to TRBJ1-5; TRBD1 matches at 9 bases. TRBV23-1 is labeled an ORF, and its function is uncertain. The V and J ends lost 0 bases and 6 bases, in that order; junction bases with no gene match: 12. The CDR3 has 18 amino acids. CDR3: CASSQSATGGRWGQPQHF. DNA of the CDR3: TGCGCCAGCAGTCAATCGGCGACAGGGGGTAGGTGGGGTCAGCCCCAGCATTTT.

In this sample, this clone turned up many times. V gene TRBV6-5 combines with J gene TRBJ1-3; tentative D call: TRBD1 (5 bases). The V end lost 2 bases, the J end lost 1 base, and 12 bases lay between the germline ends. The germline V gene has CDR1 MNHEY and CDR2 SVGAGI. This CDR3 spans 16 amino acids. The CDR3 sequence: CASSYAQGTSGNTIYF. The CDR3 DNA follows: TGTGCCAGCAGTTACGCCCAGGGTACATCTGGAAACACCATATATTTT.

There are a few counts of this clone. Possible read error: a much larger clone is one base away. The same CDR3 also results from other DNA sequences found in this sample. The chain combines TRBV5-1 with TRBJ1-2; 8 nucleotides match TRBD1. With 8 bases clipped from V and 8 bases from J, the junction kept 8 bases outside the gene matches. CDR1 is SGHRS, CDR2 YFSETQ, per germline. The CDR3 covers 12 residues. CDR3 in DNA: TGCGCCAGTAGCCGACAGGGGAGCGGCTACACCTTC. This translates into CASSRQGSGYTF.